This T cell receptor (beta chain) came from a study of T-cell memory formation after mild COVID-19. Each CDR3 protein is one row after TCRdb ran MiXCR on the 5' RACE reads. The sample holds a few hundred thousand distinct CDR3 sequences, about a sixth seen once. Germline CDR1 MNHNS, CDR2 SASEGT. The length of the CDR3 is 14 residues. The ends were cut back, 10 bases at V and 1 base at J, with 14 bases in the middle. This clonotype was recorded a few times. V is TRBV6-1 and J is TRBJ1-5; maybe TRBD1 (6 bases). Sequencing was carried out using PBMCs or a T cell subset sorted from them (not recorded which). The receptor comes from a man aged 18 to 29 who had mild COVID-19 (a few samples of this study predate the infection). Cell type and time point are not known. This CDR3 reads CATTGTPSNQPQHF. The CDR3 DNA sequence: TGTGCCACTACCGGGACACCCAGCAATCAGCCCCAGCATTTT.